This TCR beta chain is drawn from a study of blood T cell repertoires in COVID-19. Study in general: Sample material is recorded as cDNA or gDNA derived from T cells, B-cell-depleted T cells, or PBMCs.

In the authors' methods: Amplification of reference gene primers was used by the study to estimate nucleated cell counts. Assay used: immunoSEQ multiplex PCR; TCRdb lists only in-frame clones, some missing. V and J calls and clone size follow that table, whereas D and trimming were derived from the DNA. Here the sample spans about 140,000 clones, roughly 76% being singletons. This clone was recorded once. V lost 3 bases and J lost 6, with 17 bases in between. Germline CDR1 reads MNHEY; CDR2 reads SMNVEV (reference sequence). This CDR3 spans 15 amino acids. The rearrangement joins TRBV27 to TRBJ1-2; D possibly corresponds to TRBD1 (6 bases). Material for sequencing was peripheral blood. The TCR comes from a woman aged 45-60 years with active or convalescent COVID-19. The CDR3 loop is CASSLGRGGADGYTF. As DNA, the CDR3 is TGTGCCAGCAGTTTGGGGAGGGGGGGCGCGGATGGCTACACCTTC.